These 10 T cell receptor beta chains originate from one sample sequenced in a study of OX40 agonist ivuxolimab in advanced cancers. Library preparation was by the immunoSEQ multiplex PCR assay. TCRdb re-hosts the immuneACCESS table, in-frame sequences only. Its copies lack some clones; in the studies checked, an unresolved V gene accounts for under half of them, and the cause for the rest is not known. The sample profile shows approximately 11,000 clones; more than 80% of them were found once. The ten top clones hold 11% to 15% of the sample. Here the sequenced sample was CD4+ or CD8+ T cells sorted from blood, taken in a trial of the OX40 agonist ivuxolimab. These receptors all stem from an adult with an advanced solid tumor such as melanoma, head and neck, liver or kidney cancer.

V gene TRBV5-5 combines with J gene TRBJ2-2, with D unclear. In germline, CDR1 is SGHKS, CDR2 YYEKEE (reference sequence). V lost 0 bases to trimming and J lost 6 bases, with 9 bases between them. This CDR3 spans 14 amino acids. The CDR3 region is CASSLGGLAGELFF. CDR3 bases: TGTGCCAGCAGCTTGGGGGGATTAGCCGGGGAGCTGTTTTTT.

The chain employs TRBV2 and TRBJ2-5; 11 nucleotides agree with TRBD2. The CDR3 has 15 amino acids. CDR1 and CDR2 (germline): SNHLY, FYNNEI. V trimming: 4 bases; J trimming: 1 base; junction bases outside the gene matches: 2. Written as DNA, the CDR3 is TGTGCCAGCAGTGCTAGCGGGGGGACCCAAGAGACCCAGTACTTC. This sequence encodes CASSASGGTQETQYF.

This clone was counted once. The V gene is TRBV19, the J gene TRBJ2-1; D possibly corresponds to TRBD1 (5 bases). The length of the CDR3 is 13 residues. V shed 5 bases and J shed 4 bases, with 9 bases lying between them. CDR1 is LNHDA and CDR2 is SQIVND in the germline V gene (reference sequence). CDR3 bases: TGTGCCAGTAGTGTGACAGCTTACAATGAGCAGTTCTTC. It specifies CASSVTAYNEQFF.

With respect to this clone: This clone may be a read error of a much larger clone one base away. The same CDR3 arises from other DNA sequences in this sample as well. The J gene is TRBJ1-5, the V gene TRBV6-1, with D unclear. This CDR3 has 14 residues. The germline V gene has CDR1 MNHNS and CDR2 SASEGT. The CDR3 protein is CASSERADNQPQHF. CDR3 nucleotides: TGCGCCAGCAGTGAACGGGCAGATAATCAGCCCCAGCATTTT.

The chain is built from TRBV19 and TRBJ2-2; weak D call: TRBD2 (6 bases). The CDR3 is 15 amino acids. V was cut by 3 bases and J by 0 bases, with 8 bases left in between. Germline V lookup: CDR1 LNHDA, CDR2 SQIVND (reference sequence). Here the CDR3 DNA reads TGTGCCAGTAGTATCTCGGGGGCGAACACCGGGGAGCTGTTTTTT. This encodes CASSISGANTGELFF.

This clone is termed medium-sized. Here the CDR3 reads CASSRAENTEAFF. The CDR3 DNA reads TGTGCCAGCAGCAGGGCTGAGAACACTGAAGCTTTCTTT. The chain couples TRBV6-1 to TRBJ1-1; TRBD1 might be the D (5 bases). Trimming left V 6 bases short and J 1 base short, with 9 bases between. From germline, CDR1 is MNHNS and CDR2 SASEGT. This CDR3 is built from 13 residues.

This clone was picked up one time. This chain uses TRBV6-4 with TRBJ2-1, with TRBD2 identical over 11 bases. Germline CDR1 is MRHNA and CDR2 is SNTAGT. The trim removed 5 bases at V and 9 bases at J, leaving 9 bases unmatched. The CDR3 has 15 residues. The CDR3 is CASSLTSGETGEQFF. The CDR3 DNA reads as TGTGCCAGCAGTCTGACTAGCGGGGAGACGGGTGAGCAGTTCTTC.

This clone was observed a single time. The rearrangement links TRBV2 to TRBJ1-2; D is unclear. The V end was cut by 5 bases, the J end by 0 bases, with 7 bases between. The CDR3 runs to 13 residues. The germline V gene has CDR1 SNHLY and CDR2 FYNNEI. CDR3 coding DNA: TGTGCCAGCAGTTTATATCCTAACTATGGCTACACCTTC. Translated: CASSLYPNYGYTF.

This clone showed up just once. The V call is TRBV27, the J call TRBJ2-7, with 9 bases that match TRBD1. The CDR3 consists of 16 residues. The J segment lost 3 bases and the V segment lost 4 bases, leaving 10 bases of the junction unmatched. Germline V gives CDR1 MNHEY, CDR2 SMNVEV (reference sequence). The CDR3 is CASSSPDRGGLYEQYF. In DNA form, the CDR3 reads TGTGCCAGCAGTTCCCCGGACAGGGGAGGACTCTACGAGCAGTACTTC.

This clone came up once. The chain joins TRBV5-1 to TRBJ2-7; TRBD1 agrees at 8 bases. V was clipped by 4 bases and J by 7 bases; unmatched bases: 7. The CDR3 runs 13 residues. Germline values: CDR1 SGHRS, CDR2 YFSETQ. The CDR3 DNA sequence: TGCGCCAGCAGCCCAGGGGGCTGGGGGGAGCAGTACTTC. Residues: CASSPGGWGEQYF.